A single sample gave rise to the 32 T cell receptor beta chains below, sequenced in a study of somatic mutations in cytotoxic T cells in rheumatoid arthritis. The protocol was immunoSEQ multiplex PCR, while the TCRdb copy is restricted to in-frame clones and leaves out a portion. Here the sample spans 8,000 to 11,000 clones, around 82% being singletons. What was sequenced was CD8+ T cells sorted from blood. The source of these receptors is a woman in her fifties or sixties in good health.

V gene TRBV30 combines with J gene TRBJ1-3; TRBD1 is a possible D gene (6 bases). Looked up from germline, CDR1 is GTSNPN and CDR2 is SVGIG (reference sequence). The length of the CDR3 is 17 residues. The germline V and J ends were trimmed by 3 bases and 0 bases, with 18 bases remaining between them. Here the CDR3 DNA reads TGTGCCTGGAGGTGGAAGGGGGACCTACTCTCTGGAAACACCATATATTTT. Residues: CAWRWKGDLLSGNTIYF.

V is TRBV28 and J is TRBJ2-1; 8 nucleotides match TRBD1. The CDR3 runs 16 residues. The germline gives CDR1 MDHEN, CDR2 SYDVKM. Trimming at V came to 4 bases and at J to 2 bases, leaving 7 bases not matched to a gene. Written as DNA, the CDR3 is TGTGCCAGCAGTTGGGACAGGCGGGATACCTACAATGAGCAGTTCTTC. It encodes CASSWDRRDTYNEQFF.

In nucleotides, the CDR3 is TGTGCCATCAGTGACTTGACAGGTATGAACACTGAAGCTTTCTTT. Amino acids: CAISDLTGMNTEAFF. V is TRBV10-3 and J is TRBJ1-1, with a tentative D call TRBD1 (6 bases). V was clipped by 3 bases and J by 0 bases, with 11 bases between them. The CDR3 has 15 residues. The germline CDR1 and CDR2 sequences are ENHRY and SYGVKD.

This clone is labeled as medium-sized (0.01 to 0.1%). The chain carries TRBV27 and TRBJ2-3, with 8 bases lining up with TRBD2. This CDR3 is 14 amino acids long. Germline V gene lookup returns CDR1 MNHEY and CDR2 SMNVEV (reference sequence). Trimming at V came to 5 bases and at J to 7 bases, leaving 8 bases not matched to a gene. CDR3 in amino acids: CASSPGLVKNTQYF. For the CDR3, the DNA is TGTGCCAGCAGTCCGGGACTAGTCAAGAATACGCAGTATTTT.

The V call is TRBV7-8, the J call TRBJ2-3; 9 bases agree with TRBD2. V shed 4 bases and J 2 bases; nucleotides not matched to a gene: 10. The CDR3 is made up of 17 amino acids. The germline V gene has CDR1 SGHVS and CDR2 FQNEAQ. The chain's CDR3 is CASSSKPGTSYTDTQYF. CDR3 nucleotide sequence: TGTGCCAGCAGCTCCAAACCCGGGACTAGCTACACAGATACGCAGTATTTT.

This clone was seen only once. The chain recombines TRBV5-5 with TRBJ2-1; 8 nucleotides align to TRBD2. This CDR3 comprises 17 residues. V lost 0 bases, J lost 8 bases, and 13 bases stayed unmatched. Germline values: CDR1 SGHKS, CDR2 YYEKEE (reference sequence). DNA for the CDR3: TGTGCCAGCAGCTTGGAGGGAGCCAGACGGGGGGGCTATGAGCAGTTCTTC. Protein: CASSLEGARRGGYEQFF.

The chain links TRBV27 to TRBJ2-3; 9 nucleotides line up with TRBD2. The CDR3 extends over 14 amino acids. Trimming cost V 6 bases and J 0 bases; bases outside gene matches: 1. Germline assignment: CDR1 MNHEY and CDR2 SMNVEV (reference sequence). As DNA, the CDR3 is TGTGCCAGCAGAACTAGCGGGAGCACAGATACGCAGTATTTT. This codes for CASRTSGSTDTQYF.

J is TRBJ2-3 and V is TRBV7-3; 8 bases align to TRBD2. CDR1 is SGHTA and CDR2 is FQGTGA in the germline V gene. The trim removed 0 bases at V and 0 bases at J, leaving 5 bases unmatched. The CDR3 has 17 residues. The CDR3 region has the DNA TGTGCCAGCAGCTTAACGTCTAGCGGGCCTAGCACAGATACGCAGTATTTT. It translates to CASSLTSSGPSTDTQYF.

This clone was counted once. This rearrangement joins TRBV7-2 to TRBJ2-3; D ambiguous. The germline V and J ends were trimmed by 5 bases and 4 bases, with 7 bases remaining between them. Germline V CDR1 and CDR2: SGHTA, FQGNSA. This CDR3 comprises 12 residues. Here the CDR3 DNA reads TGTGCCAGCAGCCTATCCCCAGATACGCAGTATTTT. This codes for CASSLSPDTQYF. Using reference TRBV7-2 and TRBJ2-3 for the parts outside the CDR3, the full variable domain is GAGVSQSPSNKVTEKGKDVELRCDPISGHTALYWYRQSLGQGLEFLIYFQGNSAPDKSGLPSDRFSAERTGGSVSTLTIQRTQQEDSAVYLCASSLSPDTQYFGPGTRLTVL.

The J gene is TRBJ2-7, the V gene TRBV28; 8 bases line up with TRBD2. The CDR3 covers 13 residues. Germline V gene data show CDR1 as MDHEN and CDR2 as SYDVKM. V lost 6 bases, J lost 4 bases, and 5 bases stayed unmatched. CDR3 loop: CASSPGLGYEQYF. The DNA for the CDR3 is TGTGCCAGCAGCCCGGGACTAGGTTACGAGCAGTACTTC. The full variable domain, its missing parts supplied by reference TRBV28 and TRBJ2-7, is DVKVTQSSRYLVKRTGEKVFLECVQDMDHENMFWYRQDPGLGLRLIYFSYDVKMKEKGDIPEGYSVSREKKERFSLILESASTNQTSMYLCASSPGLGYEQYFGPGTRLTVT.

This chain joins TRBV13 and TRBJ2-1; 11 positions match TRBD2. Per germline, CDR1 PRHDT and CDR2 FYEKMQ (reference sequence). The CDR3 runs 16 residues. The trim removed 3 bases at V and 8 bases at J, leaving 9 bases unmatched. The CDR3 nucleotides are TGTGCCAGCAGCTTTGTAGCGGGGGGGGGCTTATATGAGCAGTTCTTC. Amino acids: CASSFVAGGGLYEQFF.

The rearrangement links TRBV2 to TRBJ2-5, with TRBD2 matching 10 bases. V shed 2 bases, J shed 5 bases, and the junction held 5 bases outside the gene matches. Germline values: CDR1 SNHLY, CDR2 FYNNEI. The CDR3 sequence is 15 residues long. The CDR3 region has the DNA TGTGCCAGCAGTGAACTAGCGGGAGTGCGGGAGACCCAGTACTTC. Encoded protein: CASSELAGVRETQYF.

The J gene is TRBJ2-1, the V gene TRBV30; 13 nucleotides match TRBD2. Germline trimming cut 0 bases from V and 4 bases from J; bases unmatched to any gene: 3. The germline gives CDR1 GTSNPN, CDR2 SVGIG (reference sequence). The CDR3 is 16 amino acids. The DNA for the CDR3 is TGTGCCTGGAGTGTACGGACTAGCGGGAGTTACAATGAGCAGTTCTTC. It is translated as CAWSVRTSGSYNEQFF.

This chain connects TRBV7-8 to TRBJ2-2; 7 positions match TRBD1. CDR3 length: 15 residues. CDR1 and CDR2 from the germline V gene are SGHVS and FQNEAQ. The ends lost 1 base at V and 3 bases at J; junction bases unmatched: 2. The CDR3 here is CASSLGQGYTGELFF. The CDR3 DNA reads TGTGCCAGCAGCTTAGGACAGGGTTACACCGGGGAGCTGTTTTTT.

For this clone: Other DNA sequences within the sample encode an identical CDR3. This rearrangement joins TRBV5-1 to TRBJ2-3; D not resolved. The V end was cut by 2 bases, the J end by 1 base, with 5 bases between. The CDR3 length is 13 residues. Germline loops: CDR1 SGHRS, CDR2 YFSETQ. The CDR3 here is CASSFPGTDTQYF. The DNA for the CDR3 is TGCGCCAGCAGCTTCCCGGGCACAGATACGCAGTATTTT. Variable domain in full (rest from reference TRBV5-1 and TRBJ2-3): KAGVTQTPRYLIKTRGQQVTLSCSPISGHRSVSWYQQTPGQGLQFLFEYFSETQRNKGNFPGRFSGRQFSNSRSEMNVSTLELGDSALYLCASSFPGTDTQYFGPGTRLTVL.

This clone was counted a single time. The chain is built from TRBV9 and TRBJ1-2, with D hard to call. The germline V and J ends were trimmed by 2 bases and 1 base, with 3 bases remaining between them. Germline V gene lookup returns CDR1 SGDLS and CDR2 YYNGEE. The CDR3 consists of 12 residues. DNA of the CDR3: TGTGCCAGCAGCGTTAATAACTATGGCTACACCTTC. It yields the protein CASSVNNYGYTF.

The gene calls are TRBV4-3 and TRBJ2-7, with TRBD2 as a possible D gene (6 bases). The CDR3 loop spans 15 amino acids. V lost 0 bases, J lost 4 bases, and 13 bases lay in between. From germline, CDR1 is LGHNA and CDR2 YSLEER. CDR3 in amino acids: CASSQDRDSPYEQYF. The CDR3 nucleotides read TGCGCCAGCAGCCAAGACAGGGACTCCCCATACGAGCAGTACTTC.

V and J are TRBV25-1 and TRBJ2-1, with TRBD2 matching over 9 bases. The CDR3 loop spans 14 amino acids. V was clipped by 3 bases and J by 7 bases; unmatched bases: 4. The germline CDR1 and CDR2 sequences are MGHDK and SYGVNS. DNA of the CDR3: TGTGCCAGCAGTGACAGCGGGAGGCTTAATGAGCAGTTCTTC. This translates into CASSDSGRLNEQFF.

The chain links TRBV4-2 to TRBJ2-5, with 10 bases matching TRBD2. Near its end, the DNA agrees better with TRBJ2-7, so the J call may be wrong. CDR3 length: 15 residues. From germline, CDR1 is LGHNA and CDR2 YNFKEQ. CDR3 amino acids: CASSPWTSGSYEQYF. CDR3 bases: TGTGCCAGCAGCCCTTGGACTAGCGGTTCCTACGAGCAGTACTTC.

This clone was counted between two and nine times. The chain combines TRBV7-2 with TRBJ2-7; D gene uncertain. Germline-derived CDR1 and CDR2 are SGHTA and FQGNSA. V was cut by 4 bases and J by 7 bases, with 11 bases left in between. The CDR3 is 12 residues long. CDR3 nucleotide sequence: TGTGCCAGCAGCTCGAGCTCCGGTGAGCAGTACTTC. Amino acids: CASSSSSGEQYF. The full variable domain, completed using reference TRBV7-2 and TRBJ2-7, is GAGVSQSPSNKVTEKGKDVELRCDPISGHTALYWYRQSLGQGLEFLIYFQGNSAPDKSGLPSDRFSAERTGGSVSTLTIQRTQQEDSAVYLCASSSSSGEQYFGPGTRLTVT.

V usage is TRBV4-1 and J usage is TRBJ1-5; D possibly corresponds to TRBD1 (5 bases). Germline V gene sequence: CDR1 MGHRA, CDR2 YSYEKL. Trimming shortened V by 0 bases and J by 4 bases, and 13 bases separated the two germline ends. The length of the CDR3 is 16 residues. The CDR3 is CASSQEWTSGNQPQHF. DNA for the CDR3: TGCGCCAGCAGCCAAGAATGGACAAGTGGGAATCAGCCCCAGCATTTT.

The chain carries TRBV4-1 and TRBJ2-7; 7 bases map to TRBD1. Germline lookup yields CDR1 MGHRA and CDR2 YSYEKL. Germline trimming cut 3 bases from V and 1 base from J; bases unmatched to any gene: 9. This CDR3 comprises 16 residues. CDR3: CASSQGLKTGSYEQYF. CDR3 nucleotide sequence: TGCGCCAGCAGCCAGGGTTTGAAGACAGGGTCCTACGAGCAGTACTTC.

The chain joins TRBV10-3 to TRBJ2-3, with 15 bases matching TRBD2. Germline lookup yields CDR1 ENHRY and CDR2 SYGVKD. The CDR3 is 15 amino acids. The V and J ends lost 3 bases and 11 bases, in that order; junction bases with no gene match: 6. CDR3 sequence: CAISDRGTSGGMQYF. The DNA of the CDR3 is TGTGCCATCAGTGACCGTGGGACTAGCGGGGGGATGCAGTATTTT.

This chain joins TRBV6-1 and TRBJ2-7; D is possibly TRBD2 (5 bases). The CDR3 length is 13 residues. V lost 2 bases and J lost 2, with 7 bases in between. Germline V gene lookup returns CDR1 MNHNS and CDR2 SASEGT. The CDR3 nucleotides read TGTGCCAGCAGTGAACTAGCAGCCTACGAGCAGTACTTC. Protein: CASSELAAYEQYF.

The chain is built from TRBV7-2 and TRBJ2-1; 10 bases align to TRBD1. The germline gives CDR1 SGHTA, CDR2 FQGNSA. V gave up 5 bases and J gave up 7 bases; unmatched junction bases: 8. This CDR3 has 15 residues. The CDR3 nucleotides read TGTGCCAGCAGCACATCTTGGACAGGGGGAAATGAGCAGTTCTTC. This sequence encodes CASSTSWTGGNEQFF. Together with reference TRBV7-2 and TRBJ2-1, the CDR3 gives the full variable domain: GAGVSQSPSNKVTEKGKDVELRCDPISGHTALYWYRQSLGQGLEFLIYFQGNSAPDKSGLPSDRFSAERTGGSVSTLTIQRTQQEDSAVYLCASSTSWTGGNEQFFGPGTRLTVL.

The chain uses TRBV5-1 and TRBJ2-7, with TRBD2 as a possible D gene (5 bases). Germline assignment: CDR1 SGHRS and CDR2 YFSETQ. The CDR3 is made up of 12 amino acids. Trimming stripped 1 base from V and 6 bases from J, with 8 bases between. The CDR3 DNA follows: TGCGCCAGCAGCTTGAGCGGTACCGAGCAGTACTTC. Translated, it gives CASSLSGTEQYF.

This clone occurred once. The chain employs TRBV19 and TRBJ2-7; TRBD1 agrees at 7 bases. Germline-derived CDR1 and CDR2 are LNHDA and SQIVND (reference sequence). This CDR3 region has 14 residues. J lost 0 bases, V lost 3 bases, and 2 bases had no gene match. The CDR3 reads CASSIRDSSYEQYF. CDR3 sequence (DNA): TGTGCCAGTAGTATCAGGGACAGCTCCTACGAGCAGTACTTC. The whole variable domain, remainder taken from reference TRBV19 and TRBJ2-7, is DGGITQSPKYLFRKEGQNVTLSCEQNLNHDAMYWYRQDPGQGLRLIYYSQIVNDFQKGDIAEGYSVSREKKESFPLTVTSAQKNPTAFYLCASSIRDSSYEQYFGPGTRLTVT.

This CDR3 reads CAWKQGAGRNEQFF. The CDR3 nucleotides are TGTGCCTGGAAACAGGGGGCGGGGAGGAATGAGCAGTTCTTC. V gene TRBV30 combines with J gene TRBJ2-1; 9 bases map to TRBD1. The germline V gene encodes CDR1 GTSNPN and CDR2 SVGIG (reference sequence). The CDR3 has 14 residues. Trimming at V came to 4 bases and at J to 7 bases, leaving 8 bases not matched to a gene.

This chain uses TRBV4-2 with TRBJ2-7, with 11 positions matching TRBD2. V shed 1 base, J shed 0 bases, and the junction held 5 bases outside the gene matches. The CDR3 loop spans 17 amino acids. Germline assignment: CDR1 LGHNA and CDR2 YNFKEQ. DNA for the CDR3: TGTGCCAGCAGCCAAGTCACTAGCGGGGGCCCCTCCTACGAGCAGTACTTC. Protein sequence: CASSQVTSGGPSYEQYF.

This clone was seen just once. The DNA for the CDR3 is TGTGCCAGCAGTTTAAGGGGAGGTGAGCAGTTCTTC. This gives the protein CASSLRGGEQFF. The rearrangement joins TRBV27 to TRBJ2-1; tentative D call: TRBD2 (6 bases). CDR3 length: 12 amino acids. The germline CDR1 and CDR2 sequences are MNHEY and SMNVEV (reference sequence). Between the trimmed V and J ends, which lost 2 bases and 9 bases, there was a span of 8 bases.

V is TRBV7-9 and J is TRBJ1-3, with 7 positions matching TRBD1. CDR3 size: 17 residues. Per germline, CDR1 SEHNR and CDR2 FQNEAQ (reference sequence). With 3 bases clipped from V and 0 bases from J, the junction kept 8 bases outside the gene matches. DNA of the CDR3: TGTGCCAGCAGCTTGTATGGGGACAGTAGCTCTGGAAACACCATATATTTT. Translation: CASSLYGDSSSGNTIYF.

V usage is TRBV4-2 and J usage is TRBJ2-3; 9 bases fit TRBD2. The CDR3 is made up of 16 amino acids. In germline, CDR1 is LGHNA, CDR2 YNFKEQ. Germline trimming cut 0 bases from V and 5 bases from J; bases unmatched to any gene: 6. The CDR3, as DNA: TGTGCCAGCAGCCAAGACGGGACTAGCCGTGTAGATACGCAGTATTTT. Translated, it gives CASSQDGTSRVDTQYF.